This TCR beta chain was observed in a study of vaccination effects on CD4 cells after COVID-19. The germline V gene encodes CDR1 MDHEN and CDR2 SYDVKM. This CDR3 has 15 amino acids. V was clipped by 4 bases and J by 7 bases; unmatched bases: 4. Remarks on this clone: Its matching antigen is unknown.

ViraFEST used viral peptide pools to expand antigen-specific CD4+ T cells before sequencing. Isolating CD4+ T cells followed about 10 days of culture. All vaccine recipients tested negative for nucleocapsid antibodies and had never contracted SARS-CoV-2 infection. The assay was immunoSEQ multiplex PCR, and TCRdb's table has in-frame clones only and misses some. The repertoire includes about 22,000 clones, around 72% of them detected once, and roughly a fifth sits in the top ten. The rearrangement joins TRBV28 to TRBJ2-1; 13 bases are shared with TRBD2. Here the sequenced sample was CD4+ T cells from PBMCs cultured with HCoV-NL63 spike peptides, taken before COVID-19 vaccination. This receptor was obtained from a human donor who received a COVID-19 vaccine. CDR3 nucleotides: TGTGCCAGCAGTTCACTAGCGGGAGGGCCGAATGAGCAGTTCTTC. Translating gives CASSSLAGGPNEQFF.